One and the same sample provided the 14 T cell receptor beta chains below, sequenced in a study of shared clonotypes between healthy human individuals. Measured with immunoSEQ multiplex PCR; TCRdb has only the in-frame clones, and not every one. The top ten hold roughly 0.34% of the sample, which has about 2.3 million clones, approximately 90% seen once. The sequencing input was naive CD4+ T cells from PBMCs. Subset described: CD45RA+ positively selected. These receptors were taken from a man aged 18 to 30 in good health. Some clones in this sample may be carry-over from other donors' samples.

The CDR3 DNA reads TGCGCCAGCAGCTTGGCAAGCCGCAGTACGCAGTATTTT. This sequence encodes CASSLASRSTQYF. The chain recombines TRBV5-1 with TRBJ2-3; D gene uncertain. The CDR3 has 13 amino acids. Trimming removed 0 bases from V and 8 bases from J, with 10 bases in between. CDR1 is SGHRS and CDR2 is YFSETQ in the germline V gene.

CDR3 sequence (DNA): TGTGCCAGCAGCCCCCAGGGCAAGGGGGGCTATGGCTACACCTTC. It codes for CASSPQGKGGYGYTF. This chain connects TRBV28 to TRBJ1-2, with D perhaps TRBD1 (6 bases). CDR1 and CDR2 from the germline V gene are MDHEN and SYDVKM. The CDR3 has 15 residues. V dropped 6 bases and J dropped 4 bases, with 18 bases sitting between them.

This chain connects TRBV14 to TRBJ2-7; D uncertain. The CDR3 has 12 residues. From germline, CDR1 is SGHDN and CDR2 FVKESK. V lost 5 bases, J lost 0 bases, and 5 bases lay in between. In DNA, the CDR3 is TGTGCCAGCAGCACACGCTCCTACGAGCAGTACTTC. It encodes CASSTRSYEQYF.

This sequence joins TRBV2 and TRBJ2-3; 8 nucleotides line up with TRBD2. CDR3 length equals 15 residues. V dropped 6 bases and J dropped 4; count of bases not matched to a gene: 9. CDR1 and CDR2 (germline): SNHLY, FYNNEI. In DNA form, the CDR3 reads TGTGCCAGCAGCCTGGGACTAGTGGGCCCAGATACGCAGTATTTT. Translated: CASSLGLVGPDTQYF.

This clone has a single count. CDR3 region: CASSVGRRDYNEKLFF. CDR3 in DNA: TGTGCCAGCAGCGTAGGAAGAAGGGACTATAATGAAAAACTGTTTTTT. The V call is TRBV9, the J call TRBJ1-4; D might be TRBD1 (5 bases). Germline CDR1 SGDLS, CDR2 YYNGEE. V dropped 0 bases and J dropped 4 bases, with 13 bases sitting between them. There are 16 residues in the CDR3.

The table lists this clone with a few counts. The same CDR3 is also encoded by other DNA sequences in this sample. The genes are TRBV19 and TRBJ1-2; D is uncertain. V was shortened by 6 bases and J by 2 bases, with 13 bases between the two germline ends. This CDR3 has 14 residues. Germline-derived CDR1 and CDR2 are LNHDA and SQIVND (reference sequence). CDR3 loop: CASSPQDINYGYTF. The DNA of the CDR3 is TGTGCCAGTAGCCCGCAGGATATCAACTATGGCTACACCTTC.

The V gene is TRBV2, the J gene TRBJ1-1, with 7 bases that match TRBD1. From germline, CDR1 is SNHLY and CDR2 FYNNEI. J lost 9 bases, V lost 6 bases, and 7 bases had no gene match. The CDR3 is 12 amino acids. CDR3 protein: CASRTAGQQAFF. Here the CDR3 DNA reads TGTGCCAGCAGGACCGCGGGACAGCAAGCTTTCTTT.

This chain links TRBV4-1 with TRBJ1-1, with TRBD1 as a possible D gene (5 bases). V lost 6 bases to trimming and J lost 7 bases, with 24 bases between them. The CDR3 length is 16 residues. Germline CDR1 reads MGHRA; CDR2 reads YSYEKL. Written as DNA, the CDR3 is TGCGCCAGCAGTCCAGGGTTCCGGGGTAGGAGTGATGAAGCTTTCTTT. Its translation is CASSPGFRGRSDEAFF.

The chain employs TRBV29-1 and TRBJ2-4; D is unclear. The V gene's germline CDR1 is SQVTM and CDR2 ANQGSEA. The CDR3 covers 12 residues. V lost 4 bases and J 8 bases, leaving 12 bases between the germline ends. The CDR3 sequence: CSVVVQSDIQYF. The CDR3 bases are TGCAGCGTTGTAGTCCAATCGGACATTCAGTACTTC.

CDR3 bases: TGTGCCAGCGCCATTTACATCTACACTGAAGCTTTCTTT. Translating gives CASAIYIYTEAFF. V and J are TRBV6-5 and TRBJ1-1, with no clear D. The germline gives CDR1 MNHEY, CDR2 SVGAGI. This CDR3 comprises 13 residues. V was trimmed by 8 bases and J by 3 bases, leaving 13 bases between them.

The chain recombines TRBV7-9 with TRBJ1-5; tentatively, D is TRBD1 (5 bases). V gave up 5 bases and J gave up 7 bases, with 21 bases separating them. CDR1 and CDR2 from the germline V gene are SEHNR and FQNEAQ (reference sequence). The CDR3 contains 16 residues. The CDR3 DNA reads TGTGCCAGCAGCAAGGCGGGACCGGGCATAGGGCAGCCCCAGCATTTT. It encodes CASSKAGPGIGQPQHF.

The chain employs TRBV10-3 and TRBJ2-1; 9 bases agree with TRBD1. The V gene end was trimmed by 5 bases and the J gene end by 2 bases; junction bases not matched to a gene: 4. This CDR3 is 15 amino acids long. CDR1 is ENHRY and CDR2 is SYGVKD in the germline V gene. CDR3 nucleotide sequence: TGTGCCATCAGTAATCGGGACAGGGCCTACAATGAGCAGTTCTTC. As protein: CAISNRDRAYNEQFF.

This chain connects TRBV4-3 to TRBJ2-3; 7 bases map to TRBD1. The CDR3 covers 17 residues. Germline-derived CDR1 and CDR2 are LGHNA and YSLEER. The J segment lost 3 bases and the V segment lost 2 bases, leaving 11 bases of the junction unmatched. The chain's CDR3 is CASSQREGAVGTDTQYF. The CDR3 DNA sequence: TGCGCCAGCAGCCAAAGAGAGGGGGCAGTCGGAACAGATACGCAGTATTTT.

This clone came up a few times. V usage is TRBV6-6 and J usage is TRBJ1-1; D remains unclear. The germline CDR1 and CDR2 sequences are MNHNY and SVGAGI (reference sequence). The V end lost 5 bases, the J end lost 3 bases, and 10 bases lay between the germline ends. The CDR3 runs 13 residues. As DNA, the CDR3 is TGTGCCAGCAGTAGAGGCCCCGACACTGAAGCTTTCTTT. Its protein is CASSRGPDTEAFF.